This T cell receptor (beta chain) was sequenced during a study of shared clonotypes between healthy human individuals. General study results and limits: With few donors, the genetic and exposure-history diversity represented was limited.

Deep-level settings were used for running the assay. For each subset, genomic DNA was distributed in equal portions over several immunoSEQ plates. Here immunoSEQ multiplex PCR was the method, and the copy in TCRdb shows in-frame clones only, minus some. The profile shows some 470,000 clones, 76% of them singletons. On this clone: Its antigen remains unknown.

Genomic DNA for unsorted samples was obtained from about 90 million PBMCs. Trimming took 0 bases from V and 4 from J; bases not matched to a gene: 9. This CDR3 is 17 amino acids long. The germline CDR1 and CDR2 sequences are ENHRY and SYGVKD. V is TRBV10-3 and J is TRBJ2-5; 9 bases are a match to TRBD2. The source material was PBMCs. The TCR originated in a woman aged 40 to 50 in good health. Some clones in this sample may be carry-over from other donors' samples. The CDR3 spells CAISESGELAGVETQYF. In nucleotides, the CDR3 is TGTGCCATCAGTGAGTCGGGGGAGTTAGCGGGAGTAGAGACCCAGTACTTC.